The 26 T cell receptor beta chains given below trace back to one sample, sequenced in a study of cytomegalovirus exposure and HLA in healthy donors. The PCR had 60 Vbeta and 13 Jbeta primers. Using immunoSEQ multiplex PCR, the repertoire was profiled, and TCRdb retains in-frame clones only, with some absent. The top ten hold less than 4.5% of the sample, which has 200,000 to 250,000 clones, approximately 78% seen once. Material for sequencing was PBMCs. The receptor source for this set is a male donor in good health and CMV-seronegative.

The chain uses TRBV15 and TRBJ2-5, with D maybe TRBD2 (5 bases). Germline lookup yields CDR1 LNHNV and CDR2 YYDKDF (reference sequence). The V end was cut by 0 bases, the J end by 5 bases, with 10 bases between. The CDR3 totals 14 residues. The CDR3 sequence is CATSRDEGLETQYF. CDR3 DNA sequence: TGTGCCACCAGCAGAGATGAGGGTCTGGAGACCCAGTACTTC.

The CDR3 is CSVPLADEQFF. The DNA of the CDR3 is TGCAGCGTCCCGCTAGCGGATGAGCAGTTCTTC. The rearrangement uses TRBV29-1 and TRBJ2-1, with 7 bases fitting TRBD2. The CDR3 loop spans 11 amino acids. V shed 6 bases and J 8 bases; nucleotides not matched to a gene: 4. Germline V CDR1 and CDR2: SQVTM, ANQGSEA.

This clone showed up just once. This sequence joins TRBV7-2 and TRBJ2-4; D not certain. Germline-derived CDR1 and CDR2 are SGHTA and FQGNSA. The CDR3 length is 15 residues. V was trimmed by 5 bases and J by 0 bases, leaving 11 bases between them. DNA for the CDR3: TGTGCCAGCAGCCTAACAGCCGTAGCCAAAAACATTCAGTACTTC. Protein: CASSLTAVAKNIQYF.

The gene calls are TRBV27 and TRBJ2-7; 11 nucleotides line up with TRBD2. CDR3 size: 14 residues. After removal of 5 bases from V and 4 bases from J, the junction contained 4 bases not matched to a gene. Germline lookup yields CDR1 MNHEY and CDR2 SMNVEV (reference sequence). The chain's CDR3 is CASSHSGRGYEQYF. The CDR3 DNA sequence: TGTGCCAGCAGTCATAGCGGGAGGGGATACGAGCAGTACTTC.

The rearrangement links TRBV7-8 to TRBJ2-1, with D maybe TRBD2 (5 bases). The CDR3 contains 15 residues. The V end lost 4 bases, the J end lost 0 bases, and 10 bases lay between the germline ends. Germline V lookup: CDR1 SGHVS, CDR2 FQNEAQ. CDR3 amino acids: CASSSRESSYNEQFF. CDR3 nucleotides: TGTGCCAGCAGCTCCCGGGAAAGCTCCTACAATGAGCAGTTCTTC.

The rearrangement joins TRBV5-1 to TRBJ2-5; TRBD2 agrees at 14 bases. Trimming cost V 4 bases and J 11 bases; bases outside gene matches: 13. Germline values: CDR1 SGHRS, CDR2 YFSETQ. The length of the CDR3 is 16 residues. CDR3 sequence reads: CASSPPRGLAGEVQYF. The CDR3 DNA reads TGCGCCAGCAGCCCACCTCGGGGACTAGCGGGAGAGGTGCAGTACTTC.

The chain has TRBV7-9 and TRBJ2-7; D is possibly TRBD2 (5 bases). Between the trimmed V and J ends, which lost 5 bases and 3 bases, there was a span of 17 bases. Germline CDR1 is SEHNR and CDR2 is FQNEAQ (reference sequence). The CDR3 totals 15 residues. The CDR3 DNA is TGTGCCAGCAGCGACTACAAGCAGAACTTCTACGAGCAGTACTTC. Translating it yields CASSDYKQNFYEQYF.

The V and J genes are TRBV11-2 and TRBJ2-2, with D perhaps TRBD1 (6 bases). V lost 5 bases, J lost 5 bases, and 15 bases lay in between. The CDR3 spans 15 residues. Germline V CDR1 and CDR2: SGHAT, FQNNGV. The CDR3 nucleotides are TGTGCCAGCAGCCCGGGACACGGTAGGACCGGGGAGCTGTTTTTT. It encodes CASSPGHGRTGELFF.

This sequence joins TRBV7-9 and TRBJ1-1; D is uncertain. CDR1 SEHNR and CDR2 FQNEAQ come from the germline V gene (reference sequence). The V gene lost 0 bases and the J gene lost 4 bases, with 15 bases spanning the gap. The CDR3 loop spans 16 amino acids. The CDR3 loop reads CASSLAGREGSTEAFF. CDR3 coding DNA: TGTGCCAGCAGCTTAGCGGGGAGGGAAGGGAGCACTGAAGCTTTCTTT.

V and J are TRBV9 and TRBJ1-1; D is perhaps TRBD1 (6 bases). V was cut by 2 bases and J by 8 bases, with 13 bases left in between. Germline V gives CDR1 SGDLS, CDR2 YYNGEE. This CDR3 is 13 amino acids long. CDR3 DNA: TGTGCCAGCAGCGTCGGGGGGCGGGGGGAAGCTTTCTTT. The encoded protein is CASSVGGRGEAFF.

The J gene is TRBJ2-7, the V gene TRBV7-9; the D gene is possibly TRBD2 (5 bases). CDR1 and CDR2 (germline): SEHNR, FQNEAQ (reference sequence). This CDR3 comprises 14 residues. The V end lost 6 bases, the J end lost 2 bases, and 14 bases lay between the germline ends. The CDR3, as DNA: TGTGCCAGCAGTTCTCCGGAGGACGCCTACGAGCAGTACTTC. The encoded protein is CASSSPEDAYEQYF.

The CDR3 sequence is CASSLDRVNTEAFF. CDR3 in DNA: TGTGCCAGCTCACTAGACAGGGTGAACACTGAAGCTTTCTTT. The V call is TRBV18, the J call TRBJ1-1; TRBD1 matches 7 bases. Germline CDR1 reads KGHSH; CDR2 reads LQKENI. The CDR3 has 14 amino acids. Trimming took 4 bases from V and 0 from J; bases not matched to a gene: 2.

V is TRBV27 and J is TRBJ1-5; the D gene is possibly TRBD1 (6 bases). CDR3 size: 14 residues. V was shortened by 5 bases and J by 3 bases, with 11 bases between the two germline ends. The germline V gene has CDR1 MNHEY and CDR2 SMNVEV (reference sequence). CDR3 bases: TGTGCCAGCAGTCAACAGGGCCACAATCAGCCCCAGCATTTT. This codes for CASSQQGHNQPQHF.

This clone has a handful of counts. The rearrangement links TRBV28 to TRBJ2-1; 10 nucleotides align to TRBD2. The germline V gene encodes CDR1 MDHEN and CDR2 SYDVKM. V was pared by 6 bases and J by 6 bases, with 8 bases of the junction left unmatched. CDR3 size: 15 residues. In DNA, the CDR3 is TGTGCCAGCAGGCTGCTAGCGGGAGCCATCAATGAGCAGTTCTTC. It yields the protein CASRLLAGAINEQFF.

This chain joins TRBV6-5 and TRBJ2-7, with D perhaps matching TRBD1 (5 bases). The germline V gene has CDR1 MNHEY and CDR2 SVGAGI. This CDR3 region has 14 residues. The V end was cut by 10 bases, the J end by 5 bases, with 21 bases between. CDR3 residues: CATKAPGKSNEQYF. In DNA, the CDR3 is TGTGCCACTAAGGCCCCAGGGAAGTCCAACGAGCAGTACTTC.

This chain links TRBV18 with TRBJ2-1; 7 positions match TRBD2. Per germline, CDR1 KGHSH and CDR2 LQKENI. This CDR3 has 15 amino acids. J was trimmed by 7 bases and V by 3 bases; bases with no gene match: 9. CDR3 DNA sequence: TGTGCCAGCTCACCTCGGCGGGAGTCGAGGAATGAGCAGTTCTTC. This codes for CASSPRRESRNEQFF.

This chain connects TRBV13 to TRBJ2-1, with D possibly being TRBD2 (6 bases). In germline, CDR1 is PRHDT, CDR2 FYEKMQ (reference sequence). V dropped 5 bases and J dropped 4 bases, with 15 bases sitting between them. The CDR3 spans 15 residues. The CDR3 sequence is CASSPPGTRYNEQFF. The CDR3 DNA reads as TGTGCCAGCAGCCCCCCGGGGACTCGGTACAATGAGCAGTTCTTC.

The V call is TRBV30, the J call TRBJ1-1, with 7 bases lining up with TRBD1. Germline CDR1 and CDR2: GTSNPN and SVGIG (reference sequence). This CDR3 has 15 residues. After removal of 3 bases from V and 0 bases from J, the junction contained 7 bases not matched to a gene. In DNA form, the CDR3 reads TGTGCCTGGAGAGCACAGGGGCGCTTGAACACTGAAGCTTTCTTT. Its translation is CAWRAQGRLNTEAFF. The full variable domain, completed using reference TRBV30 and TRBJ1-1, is SQTIHQWPATLVQPVGSPLSLECTVEGTSNPNLYWYRQAAGRGLQLLFYSVGIGQISSEVPQNLSASRPQDRQFILSSKKLLLSDSGFYLCAWRAQGRLNTEAFFGQGTRLTVV.

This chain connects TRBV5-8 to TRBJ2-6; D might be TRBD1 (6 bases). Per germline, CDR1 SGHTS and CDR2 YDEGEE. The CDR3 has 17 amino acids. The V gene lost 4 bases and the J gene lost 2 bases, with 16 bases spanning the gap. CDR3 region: CASSPLGRGTGANVLTF. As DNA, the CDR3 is TGTGCCAGCAGCCCCCTGGGCAGGGGCACTGGGGCCAACGTCCTGACTTTC.

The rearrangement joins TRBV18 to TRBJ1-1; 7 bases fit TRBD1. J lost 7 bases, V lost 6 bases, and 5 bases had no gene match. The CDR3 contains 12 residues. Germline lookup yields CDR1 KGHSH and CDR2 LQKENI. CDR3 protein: CASSPNRGEAFF. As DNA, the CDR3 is TGTGCCAGCTCCCCGAACAGGGGTGAAGCTTTCTTT.

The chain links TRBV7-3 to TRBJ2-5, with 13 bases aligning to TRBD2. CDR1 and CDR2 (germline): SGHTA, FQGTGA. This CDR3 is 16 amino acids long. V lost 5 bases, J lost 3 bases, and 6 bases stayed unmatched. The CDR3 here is CASSRGTSGDKETQYF. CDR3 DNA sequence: TGTGCCAGCAGCCGGGGGACTAGCGGGGACAAAGAGACCCAGTACTTC.

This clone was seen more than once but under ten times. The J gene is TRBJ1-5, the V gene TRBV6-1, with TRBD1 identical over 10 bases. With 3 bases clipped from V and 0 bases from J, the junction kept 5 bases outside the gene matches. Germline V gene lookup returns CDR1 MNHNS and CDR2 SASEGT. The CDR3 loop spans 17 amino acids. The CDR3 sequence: CASSDRQGAISNQPQHF. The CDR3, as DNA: TGTGCCAGCAGTGACCGACAGGGGGCGATTAGCAATCAGCCCCAGCATTTT.

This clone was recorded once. The CDR3 DNA is TGCGCCAGCAGCTTAGGGACAGGGGGCACCGCAACTAATGAAAAACTGTTTTTT. The encoded protein is CASSLGTGGTATNEKLFF. This chain connects TRBV5-1 to TRBJ1-4, with 12 bases matching TRBD1. V lost 2 bases and J lost 0; bases outside the gene matches: 5. CDR3 size: 18 residues. The germline V gene has CDR1 SGHRS and CDR2 YFSETQ.

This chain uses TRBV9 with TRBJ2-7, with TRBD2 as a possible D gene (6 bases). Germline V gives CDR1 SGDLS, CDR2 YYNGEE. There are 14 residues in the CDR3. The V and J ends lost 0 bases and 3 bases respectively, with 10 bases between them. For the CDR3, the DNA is TGTGCCAGCAGCGTAGCTTCGGGGGACTACGAGCAGTACTTC. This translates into CASSVASGDYEQYF. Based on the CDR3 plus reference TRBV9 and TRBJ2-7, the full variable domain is DSGVTQTPKHLITATGQRVTLRCSPRSGDLSVYWYQQSLDQGLQFLIQYYNGEERAKGNILERFSAQQFPDLHSELNLSSLELGDSALYFCASSVASGDYEQYFGPGTRLTVT.

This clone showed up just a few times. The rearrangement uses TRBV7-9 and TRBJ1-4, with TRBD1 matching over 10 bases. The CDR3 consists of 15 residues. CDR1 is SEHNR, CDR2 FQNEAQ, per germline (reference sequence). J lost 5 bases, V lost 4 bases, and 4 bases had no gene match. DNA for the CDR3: TGTGCCAGCAGCTATATGGGACAGGGGAATGAAAAACTGTTTTTT. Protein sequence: CASSYMGQGNEKLFF. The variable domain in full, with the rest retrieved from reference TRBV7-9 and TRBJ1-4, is DTGVSQNPRHKITKRGQNVTFRCDPISEHNRLYWYRQTLGQGPEFLTYFQNEAQLEKSRLLSDRFSAERPKGSFSTLEIQRTEQGDSAMYLCASSYMGQGNEKLFFGSGTQLSVL.

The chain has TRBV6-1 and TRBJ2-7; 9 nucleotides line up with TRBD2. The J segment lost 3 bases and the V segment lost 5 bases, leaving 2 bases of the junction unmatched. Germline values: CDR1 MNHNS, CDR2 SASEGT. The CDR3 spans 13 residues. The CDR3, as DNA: TGTGCCAGCAGTAGTAGCGGGAGCTACGAGCAGTACTTC. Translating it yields CASSSSGSYEQYF.